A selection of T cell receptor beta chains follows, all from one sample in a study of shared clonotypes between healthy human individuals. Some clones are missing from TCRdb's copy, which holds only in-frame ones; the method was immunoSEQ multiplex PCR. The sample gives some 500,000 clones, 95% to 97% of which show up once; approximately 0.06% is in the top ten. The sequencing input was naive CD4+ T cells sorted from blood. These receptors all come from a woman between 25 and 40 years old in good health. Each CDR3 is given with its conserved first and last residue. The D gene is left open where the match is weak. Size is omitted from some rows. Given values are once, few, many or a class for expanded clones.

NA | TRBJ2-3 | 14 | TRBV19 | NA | CASSTGTQADTQYF | TGTGCCAGTAGCACCGGGACCCAGGCAGATACGCAGTATTTT
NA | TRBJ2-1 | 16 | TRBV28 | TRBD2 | CASSPHGGRAGNEQFF | TGTGCCAGCAGTCCGCATGGCGGGAGGGCCGGTAATGAGCAGTTCTTC
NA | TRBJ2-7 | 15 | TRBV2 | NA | CASKETGTGSYEQYF | TGTGCCAGCAAGGAAACAGGGACGGGATCCTACGAGCAGTACTTC
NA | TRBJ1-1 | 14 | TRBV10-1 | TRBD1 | CASSEDRVRTEAFF | TGCGCCAGCAGTGAGGACAGGGTGAGGACTGAAGCTTTCTTT
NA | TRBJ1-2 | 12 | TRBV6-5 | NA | CASSSGDYGYTF | TGTGCCAGCAGTTCGGGGGACTATGGCTACACCTTC
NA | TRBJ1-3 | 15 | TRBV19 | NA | CASNSPGLSGNTIYF | TGTGCCAGTAATTCCCCGGGCCTCTCTGGAAACACCATATATTTT
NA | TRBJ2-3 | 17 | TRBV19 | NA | CASSVTSSSTVSDTQYF | TGTGCCAGTAGTGTAACTAGCTCGTCAACCGTCTCAGATACGCAGTATTTT
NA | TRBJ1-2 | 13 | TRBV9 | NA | CASSATGRYGYTF | TGTGCCAGCAGCGCCACAGGTCGGTATGGCTACACCTTC
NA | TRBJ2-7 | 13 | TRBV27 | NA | CAIRDKRSYEQYF | TGTGCCATCCGGGACAAACGCTCCTACGAGCAGTACTTC
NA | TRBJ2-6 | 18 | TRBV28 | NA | CASSRRRDAFSGANVLTF | TGTGCCAGCAGTCGCCGCCGGGACGCCTTCTCTGGGGCCAACGTCCTGACTTTC
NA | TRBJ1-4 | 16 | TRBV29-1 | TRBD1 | CSVRGGGGLANEKLFF | TGCAGCGTTCGTGGGGGAGGGGGCCTGGCTAATGAAAAACTGTTTTTT
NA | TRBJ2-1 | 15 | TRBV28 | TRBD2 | CASSLWGLLNNEQFF | TGTGCCAGCAGTTTATGGGGACTACTGAACAATGAGCAGTTCTTC
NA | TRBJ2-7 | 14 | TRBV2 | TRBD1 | CASKRDRGFYEQYF | TGTGCCAGCAAGAGGGACAGGGGTTTCTACGAGCAGTACTTC
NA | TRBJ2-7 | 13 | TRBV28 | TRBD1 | CASSLQDRPAQYF | TGTGCCAGCAGTCTCCAGGACAGGCCTGCGCAGTACTTC
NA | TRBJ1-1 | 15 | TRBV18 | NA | CASSPGGRSRTEAFF | TGTGCCAGCTCACCGGGAGGCCGATCGAGGACTGAAGCTTTCTTT
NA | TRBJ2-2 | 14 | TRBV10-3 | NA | CAISELANTGELFF | TGTGCCATCAGTGAACTAGCGAACACCGGGGAGCTGTTTTTT
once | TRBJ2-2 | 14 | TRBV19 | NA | CASSISGNTGELFF | TGTGCCAGTAGTATTAGCGGGAACACCGGGGAGCTGTTTTTT
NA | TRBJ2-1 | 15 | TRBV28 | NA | CASSFRGPPYNEQFF | TGTGCCAGCAGTTTCCGCGGGCCCCCCTACAATGAGCAGTTCTTC
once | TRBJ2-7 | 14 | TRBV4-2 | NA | CASSQDGPNYEQYF | TGTGCCAGCAGCCAAGATGGACCCAACTACGAGCAGTACTTC
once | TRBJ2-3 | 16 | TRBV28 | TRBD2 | CASRPIGEGGTDTQYF | TGTGCCAGCAGACCTATTGGGGAGGGAGGCACAGATACGCAGTATTTT
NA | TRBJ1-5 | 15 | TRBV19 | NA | CASSIKDGGGQPQHF | TGTGCCAGTAGTATTAAGGACGGGGGCGGTCAGCCCCAGCATTTT
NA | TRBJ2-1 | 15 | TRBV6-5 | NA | CASSYSGQRYNEQFF | TGTGCCAGCAGTTACTCGGGCCAGAGATACAATGAGCAGTTCTTC
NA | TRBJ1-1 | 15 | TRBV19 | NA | CASIVQGFMNTEAFF | TGTGCCAGTATCGTACAGGGATTCATGAACACTGAAGCTTTCTTT
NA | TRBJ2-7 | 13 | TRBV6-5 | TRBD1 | CASRPTGAYEQYF | TGTGCCAGCAGACCCACAGGGGCCTACGAGCAGTACTTC
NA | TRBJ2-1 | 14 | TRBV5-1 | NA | CASSLEQGGHEQFF | TGCGCCAGCAGCTTGGAGCAGGGGGGGCATGAGCAGTTCTTC
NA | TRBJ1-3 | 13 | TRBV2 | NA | CASREGIGNTIYF | TGTGCCAGCAGAGAGGGGATCGGAAACACCATATATTTT
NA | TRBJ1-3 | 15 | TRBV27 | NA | CASSYTGRSGNTIYF | TGTGCCAGCAGCTATACAGGGAGGTCTGGAAACACCATATATTTT
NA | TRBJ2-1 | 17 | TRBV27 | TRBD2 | CASGRLAGGSWGNEQFF | TGTGCCAGTGGAAGATTAGCGGGAGGGTCTTGGGGCAATGAGCAGTTCTTC
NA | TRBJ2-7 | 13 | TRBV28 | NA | CASLPGDNYEQYF | TGTGCCAGCCTTCCCGGGGACAACTACGAGCAGTACTTC
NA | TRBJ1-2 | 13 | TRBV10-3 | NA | CAIAPGQDDGYTF | TGTGCCATTGCTCCGGGACAAGATGATGGCTACACCTTC
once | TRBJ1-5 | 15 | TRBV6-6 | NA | CASSSSAYSNQPQHF | TGTGCCAGCAGTTCCTCAGCGTATAGCAATCAGCCCCAGCATTTT
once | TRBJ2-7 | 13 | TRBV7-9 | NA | CASSLNGPYEQYF | TGTGCCAGCAGCTTAAACGGCCCCTACGAGCAGTACTTC
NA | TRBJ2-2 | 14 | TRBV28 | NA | CASSWVSNTGELFF | TGTGCCAGCAGTTGGGTCTCTAACACCGGGGAGCTGTTTTTT
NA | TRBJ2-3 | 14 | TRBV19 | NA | CASSILVSVDTQYF | TGTGCCAGTAGTATACTTGTCAGTGTGGATACGCAGTATTTT
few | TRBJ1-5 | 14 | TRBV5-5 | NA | CASSLDRVDQPQHF | TGTGCCAGCAGCTTGGACAGGGTGGATCAGCCCCAGCATTTT
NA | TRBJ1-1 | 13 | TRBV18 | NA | CASLERMNTEAFF | TGTGCCAGCCTCGAGAGGATGAACACTGAAGCTTTCTTT
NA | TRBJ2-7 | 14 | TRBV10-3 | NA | CAISAVERAYEQYF | TGTGCCATCAGCGCCGTCGAGCGCGCCTACGAGCAGTACTTC
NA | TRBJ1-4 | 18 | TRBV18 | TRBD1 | CASSPRGQGFGYGEKLFF | TGTGCCAGCTCACCACGGGGACAGGGTTTCGGTTATGGTGAAAAACTGTTTTTT
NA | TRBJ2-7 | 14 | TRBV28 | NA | CASSFKTVSYEQYF | TGTGCCAGCAGTTTCAAGACAGTCTCCTACGAGCAGTACTTC
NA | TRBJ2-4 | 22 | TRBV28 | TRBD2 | CASSPHWAGGSMGKLAKNIQYF | TGTGCCAGCAGTCCTCATTGGGCGGGAGGGAGCATGGGGAAACTAGCCAAAAACATTCAGTACTTC
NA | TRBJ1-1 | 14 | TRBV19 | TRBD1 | CASATGWGATEAFF | TGTGCCAGCGCGACAGGGTGGGGGGCCACTGAAGCTTTCTTT
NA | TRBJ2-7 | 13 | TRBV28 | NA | CASSLVEPYEQYF | TGTGCCAGCAGTTTAGTAGAACCCTACGAGCAGTACTTC
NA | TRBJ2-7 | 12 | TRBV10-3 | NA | CAISESGWEQYF | TGTGCCATCAGTGAGTCTGGTTGGGAGCAGTACTTC
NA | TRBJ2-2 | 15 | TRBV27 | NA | CASSSGRLITGELFF | TGTGCCAGCAGTTCTGGACGGTTAATCACCGGGGAGCTGTTTTTT
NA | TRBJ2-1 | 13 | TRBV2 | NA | CASSEGNPNEQFF | TGTGCCAGCAGTGAAGGTAACCCGAATGAGCAGTTCTTC
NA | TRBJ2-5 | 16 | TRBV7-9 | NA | CASSFRVGRGQETQYF | TGTGCCAGCAGCTTTAGGGTCGGCAGGGGCCAAGAGACCCAGTACTTC
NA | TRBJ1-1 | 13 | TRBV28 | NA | CASRSGPWTEAFF | TGTGCCAGCAGGTCAGGCCCTTGGACTGAAGCTTTCTTT
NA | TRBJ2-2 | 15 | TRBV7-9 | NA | CASSLIQLNTGELFF | TGTGCCAGCAGCTTAATACAGCTGAACACCGGGGAGCTGTTTTTT
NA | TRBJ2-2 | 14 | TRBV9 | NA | CASSVAPMSGELFF | TGTGCCAGCAGCGTAGCCCCAATGTCCGGGGAGCTGTTTTTT
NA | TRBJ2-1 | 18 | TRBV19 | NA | CASSIAGGDSQPWDEQFF | TGTGCCAGTAGTATAGCCGGGGGAGACAGCCAACCCTGGGATGAGCAGTTCTTC
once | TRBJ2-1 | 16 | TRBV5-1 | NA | CASSPISESSYNEQFF | TGCGCCAGCAGCCCTATCAGCGAGAGCTCCTACAATGAGCAGTTCTTC
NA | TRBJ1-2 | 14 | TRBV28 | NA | CASSLGGANYGYTF | TGTGCCAGCAGTCTGGGGGGCGCGAACTATGGCTACACCTTC
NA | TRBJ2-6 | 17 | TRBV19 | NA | CASSIRTAGSGANVLTF | TGTGCCAGTAGTATCCGGACGGCCGGCTCTGGGGCCAACGTCCTGACTTTC
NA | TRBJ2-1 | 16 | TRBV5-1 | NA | CASSLEPYGRNNEQFF | TGCGCCAGCAGCTTGGAGCCGTACGGAAGGAACAATGAGCAGTTCTTC
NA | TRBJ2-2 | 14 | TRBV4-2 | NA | CASSQDPEAGELFF | TGTGCCAGCAGCCAAGACCCTGAGGCCGGGGAGCTGTTTTTT